The entry below gives a single TCR beta chain sequence along with its context. Its specific antigen is unknown. Per-base quality was not reported, and no clone a single base away is much larger than it. This CDR3 is also generated by other DNA sequences in the sample. V was cut back by 6 bases and J by 4 bases, leaving a gap of 7 bases between them. The CDR1 and CDR2 encoded by the germline V gene are MDHEN and SYDVKM. From cysteine to phenylalanine, the CDR3 is 12 amino acids long. Only the CDR3 portion is preserved as DNA: 36 bases, with reading frame beginning at the first base. The data derive from a study of cytomegalovirus exposure and HLA in healthy donors (dated by TCRdb to 2017 to 2019). For context, the study as a whole: An earlier analysis of 587 of the donors reported under 300 Gb of sequence data and around 100 million unique TCR beta sequences obtained from some 200 million T cells. An early release that covered more than 550 HLA-typed donors contained 250 to 350 gigabases of sequencing data and 80 million or so unique TCR sequences. Among the roughly 370 genotyped donors, roughly 80% belonged to the genetic ancestry cluster associated with self-reported Caucasian donors. The aim of the study was to test whether cataloging public T cell receptors could identify signatures of past pathogen exposure. The study used immunosequencing to profile the T cell repertoires of about 670 subjects and linked those repertoires to cytomegalovirus serostatus. A separate validation cohort of about 110 different subjects was used in addition to the roughly 700-subject first cohort. High-throughput TCR immunosequencing, statistical association of individual TCRs with disease status, and machine learning were combined to predict cytomegalovirus infection status. To study patterns of TCR occurrence, a later analysis re-analyzed previously published TCR beta repertoires from 550 to 800 donors and added high-resolution HLA genotyping. In the later analysis, no new phenotypic data were used to find candidate immune exposures; instead, reliance was placed on TCR beta sequences and their occurrence across donors. In an earlier analysis of about 590 of the donors, high-throughput TCR beta sequencing was used to judge whether each TCR beta V gene segment behaved as functional or pseudogenic. Donor age, sex, ethnicity and CMV serostatus were compiled together with the repertoire data. A later genetic analysis used genome-wide SNP genotypes for 398 of the 666 donors, treating that subset as a discovery cohort. All discovery cohort repertoires had been generated on a single sequencing platform. HLA typing included class I and class II loci at four-digit resolution. The number of donors typed differed by locus, with about 620-630 for A, B, C, DRB1 and DQB1, 522 for DQA1, 600 to 610 for DPA1, and approximately 470 for DPB1. Roughly 5 DR-DQ haplotypes were treated as single units for association and clustering because of strong linkage in the cohort. Across 398 genotyped donors of the cohort, an average of approximately 220,000 unique TCR beta nucleotide sequences per donor were sequenced, and 15% to 20% of those sequences were non-productive.

The cohort comprised 670 or so healthy bone marrow donors. All cohort members were sampled while nominally healthy, although unrecorded immune exposures were likely present. The donor tested CMV seronegative, placing the donor among the 350 to 400 seronegative members of the cohort. A peripheral blood sample was provided by each donor, and peripheral blood mononuclear cells were used for TCR beta sequencing. Genomic DNA was extracted from the blood cell samples with the Qiagen DNeasy Blood Extraction Kit. The paper's findings and limits, for the study overall: An earlier analysis of approximately 540 of the donors showed that most TCR beta V segments appeared in productive rearrangements either about 87% or about 30% of the time, which broadly matched IMGT annotations. In both the original and validation cohorts, the classifier was reported to diagnose cytomegalovirus status with high specificity and sensitivity. Because counts were too low, 15 to 20 rarely observed V segments, including chromosome 9 orphons, were excluded from the earlier analysis of around 640 of the donors. Across donors, most TCR sequences were observed very rarely, whereas some public TCRs were present in many individuals. In a later analysis, TCR association rates were found to vary across HLA loci, with the most associated TCRs seen for DRB1 alleles and the fewest for HLA-C alleles. HLA typing was unavailable for some donors at each locus, so association tests used only the typed subset. According to a later analysis, parvovirus B19, influenza, CMV and Epstein-Barr virus appeared linked to several top co-occurrence clusters. A later analysis found that most CMV-associated TCR beta chains appeared HLA-restricted, with HLA associations seemingly driven largely by CMV exposure. At a false discovery rate of 0.05, a later analysis linked 15,000 to 20,000 TCR beta sequences to specific HLA alleles. The authors suggested that the approach could potentially be extended to other disease states and immunological phenotypes. In a later analysis, HLA-associated TCR beta chains were found to be more clonally expanded and to have lower generation probabilities than equally common non-associated chains. Because the 87-base-pair reads could not distinguish some IMGT-functional V segments, including TRBV6-2 and TRBV6-3, those segments were excluded. In the study, roughly 160 TCR beta chains were listed as associated with cytomegalovirus. A further reported finding was that TCR beta sequences accurately predicted the HLA-A and HLA-B alleles for most subjects in the first cohort. In vitro tests confirmed that a few of the cytomegalovirus-associated TCR beta chains recognize cytomegalovirus antigens. Compared with the roughly 600-donor mean, donors in an Asian-associated ancestry cluster had fewer N-insertions in productive TCRs, according to a later genetic analysis. When HLA alleles, especially DR and DQ, strongly co-occurred, attributing TCR associations to individual alleles was difficult. A cluster of highly shared sequence variants was judged likely to be a technical artifact of the sequencing pipeline. Presence/absence analyses assumed roughly uniform sequencing depth across donors, an assumption that may not hold. An association between a missense DCLRE1C variant and V-gene and J-gene trimming of TCR beta chains was found in a later genetic analysis and replicated in an independent cohort. Correlated functional status among segregating V segments might reflect linkage disequilibrium, but an unknown experimental factor could not be ruled out. CMV serostatus was the only immune exposure information available for the cohort. Only TCR beta chains were sequenced in this cohort, and the absence of alpha or paired-chain data limited detectable features.

The library was built by means of the immunoSEQ multiplex PCR assay. The multiplex PCR relied on a mix of 60 forward primers for TCR Vbeta segments and 13 reverse primers for TCR Jbeta segments. Amplification of the CDR3 region of rearranged TCR beta genes was performed with a multiplex PCR assay on genomic DNA. On the Illumina HiSeq System, the amplified TCR beta libraries were sequenced as 87-base-pair reads. As for the authors' bioinformatics: A later analysis counted about 82 million unique TCR beta chains across the 550 to 800 repertoires, and roughly 11 million of these chains were shared by at least two donors. To remove PCR and sequencing errors, raw reads were error-corrected and collapsed into unique sequences using a nearest-neighbor algorithm that merged closely related sequences. CDR3 sequences were aligned to IMGT reference sequences to assign V, D and J gene segments. For a sequence to be retained, a match of at least six nucleotides was required to both a V gene segment and a J gene segment. A rearrangement counted as productive if the CDR3 had no stop codons and remained in frame with V and J, and every other rearrangement counted as non-productive. CDR3 was defined by IMGT convention, running from the second conserved V-encoded cysteine to the conserved J-encoded phenylalanine. Sequences without an unambiguous match to a single V gene segment were excluded from the earlier analysis of 450 to 750 of the donors. An earlier analysis of several hundred of the donors called V segments functional above 56.7% productive rearrangements and segregating when the between-donor standard deviation exceeded 5%. A statistical classification framework was built for diagnosing cytomegalovirus status from the catalog of TCR beta chain sequences. V and J gene assignment, in a later analysis, came from comparing TCR nucleotide sequences with IMGT/GENE-DB human TR gene sequences. The TCRdist pipeline was used in a later analysis to assign CDR3 sequences and most-parsimonious VDJ recombination scenarios. In a later analysis, each TCR beta chain was defined by its CDR3 amino acid sequence together with its V-gene family, and reads without a unique V-gene family were excluded. In a later analysis, fewer than 650 highly shared, low-generation-probability nucleotide sequences were removed to address suspected cross-contamination and a sequencing artifact. A later analysis calculated a clonal expansion index for each public chain from normalized within-repertoire ranks of inferred template counts. Generation probabilities in a later analysis came from a VDJ recombination model fitted to out-of-frame rearrangements, and those results were checked against IGoR. In a later analysis, hypergeometric tests were used to score TCR-TCR, TCR-HLA and TCR-CMV co-occurrence, with a repertoire-size bias correction applied to TCR pairs. False discovery rates were estimated in a later analysis by permuting HLA or CMV assignments 20 times. In a later analysis, co-occurring TCRs were grouped with DBSCAN, and TCRdist sequence similarity was added when clustering was performed within HLA-allele-positive subsets. Repertoires with fewer than 30,000 or more than 120,000 public chains were left out of co-occurrence clustering, as were five repertoires with anomalous nucleotide sharing. TCRdb re-hosts the immuneACCESS table, in-frame sequences only. Its copies lack some clones; in the studies checked, an unresolved V gene accounts for under half of them, and the cause for the rest is not known. The D gene and trimming were derived from the DNA, and the V and J assignments and clone size from that table. The sample data list about 150,000 clones, and around 80% of these were observed just once. The ten most abundant clones make up about 4% of the sample.

Sequencing was carried out using PBMCs. The V and J segments used are TRBV28 and TRBJ1-5; the D gene is possibly TRBD1, with 5 bases matching. The source is a middle-aged woman in good health and CMV-seronegative. CDR3 reads: CASRGQNQPQHF. In nucleotides, the sequence is TGTGCCAGCAGGGGGCAAAATCAGCCCCAGCATTTT.